The present T cell receptor (beta chain) was sequenced within a study of blood T cell repertoires in COVID-19. Study background: COVID-19 samples collected from the United States, Italy and Spain covered acute and convalescent phases.

The CDR3 totals 13 residues. Germline assignment: CDR1 ENHRY and CDR2 SYGVKD. V was clipped by 3 bases and J by 0 bases, with 6 bases between them. Original methodology: From reference gene primer amplification, estimates of nucleated cell counts were derived. TCRdb's table, derived via immunoSEQ multiplex PCR, lists solely in-frame clones and lacks some. V, J and clone size are those of that table, while D and trimming were read from the DNA. Of tens of thousands of clones listed, around nine tenths are singletons. The sequence derives from a woman aged 80 or over with acute or convalescent COVID-19. Specimen: peripheral blood. The V and J genes are TRBV10-3 and TRBJ2-7, with D tentatively TRBD1 (5 bases). For the CDR3, the DNA is TGTGCCATCAGTGACAGGGTCTCCTACGAGCAGTACTTC. It translates to CAISDRVSYEQYF.